This T cell receptor beta chain appears in the sequencing data of a study of post-analysis software for immune sequencing data. This clonotype was picked up a small number of times. What it recognizes is unknown. Between the trimmed V and J ends, which lost 6 bases and 0 bases, there was a span of 15 bases. The CDR3 is 16 amino acids. The library was made from cDNA and included unique molecular identifiers. T cells, about 0.95 to 10 million of them, yielded approximately 500,000 cDNA molecules. A single record per CDR3 protein comes from TCRdb applying MiXCR to the PCR reads. The table records roughly 580,000 distinct CDR3 sequences, around 47% of them present only once. The study's findings and limits: Controls' normalized Chao1 diversity significantly exceeded that of multiple sclerosis patients. F-measure co-clustering was strong for batch-matched samples. Included in a set of about 5 TRBV segments more frequent in patients than controls were TRBV5-6, TRBV5-1 and TRBV20-1.

The receptor was derived from a girl aged 5-17 years with multiple sclerosis. The source material was blood. This chain links TRBV12-3 or TRBV12-4 with TRBJ2-1, with D tentatively TRBD2 (6 bases). The CDR3 protein is CASSRGTASSYNEQFF. Here the CDR3 DNA reads TGTGCCAGCAGCCGCGGGACGGCGAGCTCCTACAATGAGCAGTTCTTC.